Presented here are 2 T cell receptor beta chains from one specimen sequenced in a study of neurological immune-mediated disorders. TCRdb reprocessed the 5' RACE reads via MiXCR and lists one record per CDR3 protein. The sample has 57,000 or so distinct CDR3 sequences, about an eighth seen once. Sequencing input: PBMCs. The receptors shown here come from a man aged 60 to 69 in good health.

This clonotype appeared many times. V and J are TRBV9 and TRBJ1-4; D perhaps matches TRBD1 (5 bases). The CDR3 consists of 15 residues. Trimming stripped 4 bases from V and 4 bases from J, with 14 bases between. Germline CDR1 is SGDLS and CDR2 is YYNGEE. The DNA of the CDR3 is TGTGCCAGCAGCCTGATGGGGACGGATAATGAAAAACTGTTTTTT. The encoded protein is CASSLMGTDNEKLFF.

This clonotype was observed at least ten times. V and J are TRBV7-2 and TRBJ1-2; 10 bases map to TRBD1. The trim removed 0 bases at V and 3 bases at J, leaving 4 bases unmatched. Germline V lookup: CDR1 SGHTA, CDR2 FQGNSA. This CDR3 has 16 amino acids. The CDR3 bases are TGTGCCAGCAGCTTAGCAGGGACAGGGGTCGACTATGGCTACACCTTC. As protein: CASSLAGTGVDYGYTF.